Listed here are 23 T cell receptor delta chains from one sample, sequenced in a study of gamma-delta chains in newborns, infants, children. TCRdb reanalysed the reads via CATT. The repertoire has a few thousand delta-chain clones, about 10% of them found once; the top ten carry approximately 9.9%. The material sequenced was blood. The receptors come from a child who was a newborn, infant or young child, either healthy, febrile or measles-vaccinated (not recorded which).

V usage is TRDV2 and J usage is TRDJ3; 9 bases fit TRDD3. The CDR3 is made up of 18 amino acids. In germline, CDR1 is GEAIGNYY, CDR2 EKD. The V and J ends lost 3 bases and 0 bases, in that order; junction bases with no gene match: 5. CDR3 DNA: TGTGCCTGTGACTCTGGGGGATCTAGCTCCTGGGACACCCGACAGATGTTTTTC. It yields the protein CACDSGGSSSWDTRQMFF.

The chain carries TRDV2 and TRDJ3, with TRDD3 identical over 7 bases. TCRdb carries no J gene annotation; the J gene was assigned here by matching the DNA with germline. The CDR3 totals 19 residues. Germline V lookup: CDR1 GEAIGNYY, CDR2 EKD. V shed 1 base and J 0 bases; nucleotides not matched to a gene: 8. Here the CDR3 reads CACDTAWGRSSWDTRQMFF. The CDR3 nucleotides are TGTGCCTGTGACACGGCGTGGGGGAGAAGCTCCTGGGACACCCGACAGATGTTTTTC.

Regarding this clone: This clone may be a read error of a much larger clone one base away. V gene TRDV2 combines with J gene TRDJ3, with 10 bases that match TRDD3. The CDR3 is 20 amino acids. Germline CDR1 reads GEAIGNYY; CDR2 reads EKD. The trim removed 0 bases at V and 5 bases at J, leaving 12 bases unmatched. The CDR3 here is CACDTVDHWGMLGDTRQMFF. CDR3 DNA: TGTGCCTGTGACACCGTTGATCACTGGGGGATGCTCGGGGACACCCGACAGATGTTTTTC.

This clone came up a few times. This DNA's translation differs at residue 8 from TCRdb's protein, which comes from a much larger clone; a read error is likely, and the protein shown is translated from the DNA. The gene calls are TRDV2 and TRDJ2; perhaps TRDD3 as D (6 bases). V lost 2 bases, J lost 1 base, and 13 bases lay in between. The CDR3 is made up of 16 amino acids. CDR1 and CDR2 from the germline V gene are GEAIGNYY and EKD. CDR3 sequence reads: CACDRGGHFLTAQLFF. DNA for the CDR3: TGTGCCTGTGACAGGGGGGGACACTTTTTGACAGCACAACTCTTCTTT.

By share, this clone counts as medium-sized. The chain employs TRDV2 and TRDJ3, with TRDD3 matching 10 bases. Unmatched junction bases numbered 3, after V lost 3 bases and J lost 2 bases. The CDR3 consists of 17 residues. Looked up from germline, CDR1 is GEAIGNYY and CDR2 is EKD. CDR3: CACDLLGDAWDTRQMFF. The CDR3 DNA reads TGTGCCTGTGACCTACTGGGGGATGCCTGGGACACCCGACAGATGTTTTTC.

By sample fraction, this clone is large. J is TRDJ3 and V is TRDV2; 11 bases line up with TRDD3. From germline, CDR1 is GEAIGNYY and CDR2 EKD. After removal of 0 bases from V and 0 bases from J, the junction contained 3 bases not matched to a gene. The CDR3 runs to 19 residues. The CDR3 loop is CACDTVLGDISWDTRQMFF. The CDR3 DNA sequence: TGTGCCTGTGACACCGTACTGGGGGATATCTCCTGGGACACCCGACAGATGTTTTTC.

Judged by abundance, this clone is medium-sized. V usage is TRDV2 and J usage is TRDJ3, with D possibly TRDD3 on 6 matching bases. Germline V CDR1 and CDR2: GEAIGNYY, EKD. The CDR3 covers 17 residues. V was pared by 4 bases and J by 0 bases, with 12 bases between. The CDR3 DNA reads TGTGCCTGTGATAGAGGATACCTCTCCTGGGACACCCGACAGATGTTTTTC. The encoded protein is CACDRGYLSWDTRQMFF.

A note on this clone: A much larger clone differs from this one at a single base, so this may be a read error. Other DNA sequences of this sample code for an identical CDR3. V is TRDV2 and J is TRDJ3, with TRDD3 matching over 8 bases. The germline gives CDR1 GEAIGNYY, CDR2 EKD. The CDR3 has 20 residues. The CDR3 here is CACDTYWGPGSSWDTRQMFF. CDR3 DNA: TGTGCCTGTGACACCTACTGGGGGCCAGGAAGCTCCTGGGACACCCGGCAGATGTTTTTC.

This clone has more than one count but fewer than ten. The protein recorded in TCRdb matches a much larger clone and deviates from this DNA's translation at residue 9, suggesting a read error; the protein here is obtained by translating the DNA. The DNA for the CDR3 is TGTGCCTGTGACAGGGGGGGATACTTGTTGACAGCACAACTCTTCTTT. The encoded protein is CACDRGGYLLTAQLFF. The genes are TRDV2 and TRDJ2, with TRDD3 matching 9 bases. As TCRdb names no J gene, one was assigned here on the basis of a DNA match to germline. Germline CDR1 is GEAIGNYY and CDR2 is EKD. CDR3 length: 16 amino acids. The ends lost 2 bases at V and 2 bases at J; junction bases unmatched: 5.

With regard to this clone: The protein in TCRdb stems from a much larger clone and differs at residue 7 from this DNA's translation, likely a read error; here the protein is translated from the DNA. V usage is TRDV2 and J usage is TRDJ3, with D possibly TRDD3 on 5 matching bases. V was cut by 5 bases and J by 5 bases, with 15 bases left in between. The CDR3 is 16 amino acids. In germline, CDR1 is GEAIGNYY, CDR2 EKD. The CDR3 spells CACGFGEYGDTRQMFF. The CDR3 nucleotides read TGTGCCTGTGGATTTGGGGAATACGGGGACACCCGACAGATGTTTTTC.

For the J gene the call is TRDJ1; the V gene lacks a call; the table's D call, TRDD3, has no DNA check behind it. The CDR3 covers 16 residues. The CDR3 region is CACAILGDSHCDTLIF. CDR3 nucleotide sequence: TGTGCCTGTGCCATACTGGGGGACTCCCACTGCGATACACTCATCTTT.

This clone qualifies as medium-sized. The genes are TRDV2 and TRDJ3, with 11 bases identical to TRDD3. This CDR3 contains 20 residues. Germline CDR1 is GEAIGNYY and CDR2 is EKD. After removal of 0 bases from V and 0 bases from J, the junction contained 6 bases not matched to a gene. CDR3 residues: CACDTLWGILSSWDTRQMFF. In DNA form, the CDR3 reads TGTGCCTGTGACACCCTCTGGGGGATACTCAGCTCCTGGGACACCCGACAGATGTTTTTC.

The sample holds one count of this clone. CDR3 residues: CASLGAVSLYTRQMFF. CDR3 bases: TGTGCCTCGTTGGGGGCCGTCTCCTTGTACACCCGACAGATGTTTTTC. No V segment was called; the J segment is TRDJ3. The CDR3 runs 16 residues.

This clone is termed medium-sized. The rearrangement joins TRDV2 to TRDJ3, with TRDD3 matching over 11 bases. Trimming took 1 base from V and 3 from J; bases not matched to a gene: 1. This CDR3 has 17 amino acids. In germline, CDR1 is GEAIGNYY, CDR2 EKD. In nucleotides, the CDR3 is TGTGCCTGTGACACTACTGGGGGATACTGGGACACCCGACAGATGTTTTTC. It encodes CACDTTGGYWDTRQMFF.

The sample holds a few counts of this clone. A read error is possible here, since a much larger clone lies one base away. This sample includes further DNA sequences coding for the same CDR3. The chain couples TRAV29/DV5 to TRDJ1; the match to TRDD3 covers 7 bases. The CDR3 totals 18 residues. Germline assignment: CDR1 NSMFDY and CDR2 ISSIKDK. J lost 2 bases, V lost 0 bases, and 16 bases had no gene match. The CDR3 DNA sequence: TGTGCAGCAAGCGCTGCCCCGCCCGTGGGGATAGGAACCGATAAACTCATCTTT. Amino acids: CAASAAPPVGIGTDKLIF.

The table lists this clone with a few counts. A clone one base away is much larger, so this may be a read error. This sequence joins TRDV2 and TRDJ3, with 13 nucleotides matching TRDD3. In germline, CDR1 is GEAIGNYY, CDR2 EKD. CDR3 length: 20 amino acids. CDR3 in amino acids: CACDVLGDTRSSWDARQMFF. The CDR3 DNA is TGTGCCTGTGACGTACTGGGGGATACGCGGAGCTCCTGGGACGCCCGACAGATGTTTTTC.

Notes on this clone: A single base separates this from a much larger clone, so it may be a read error. This specimen includes other DNA sequences encoding the same CDR3. The J gene is TRDJ3, the V gene TRDV2, with 9 bases matching TRDD3. After removal of 1 base from V and 1 base from J, the junction contained 16 bases not matched to a gene. The germline CDR1 and CDR2 sequences are GEAIGNYY and EKD. The CDR3 has 22 amino acids. The CDR3 sequence is CACDTTPAGGYRTSWDTRQMFF. CDR3 nucleotides: TGTGCCTGTGACACGACGCCTGCCGGGGGATACAGAACGTCCTGGGACACCCGACAGATGTTTTTC.

This clone has only a few counts. Possible read error: a much larger clone is one base away. The chain joins TRDV2 to TRDJ3; D tentatively reads TRDD1 or TRDD3 (5 bases each). The germline CDR1 and CDR2 sequences are GEAIGNYY and EKD. The CDR3 contains 18 residues. The CDR3 nucleotides read TGTGCCCGTGACCCCGTTAAATACGACTCCTGGGACACCCGACAGATGTTTTTC. Its translation is CARDPVKYDSWDTRQMFF.

This clone turned up a few times. The translation of this DNA and the TCRdb protein of a much larger clone differ at residue 10, probably owing to a read error; the protein shown here is translated from the DNA. This chain connects TRAV29/DV5 to TRDJ1; the D gene is possibly TRDD3 (6 bases). The CDR3 extends over 17 amino acids. With 0 bases removed from V and 0 bases from J, the gap between germline ends came to 18 bases. Per the germline V gene, CDR1 is NSMFDY and CDR2 is ISSIKDK. The CDR3 reads CAASDVMGASYTDKLIF. CDR3 nucleotides: TGTGCAGCAAGCGATGTGATGGGGGCCTCGTACACCGATAAACTCATCTTT.

This clone has more than one count but fewer than ten. With a much larger clone just one base away, this may be a read error. This specimen includes other DNA sequences encoding the same CDR3. The rearrangement uses TRDV2 and TRDJ2; D gene ambiguous. Trimming took off 0 bases at V and 1 base at J, with 8 bases between the two ends. This CDR3 is 15 amino acids long. Germline V gene lookup returns CDR1 GEAIGNYY and CDR2 EKD. CDR3 nucleotide sequence: TGTGCCTGTGACACCGGGAGATATTTGACAGCACAACTCTTCTTT. This gives the protein CACDTGRYLTAQLFF.

A remark on this clone: This may come from a read error, since a much larger clone is one base off. Other DNA sequences of this sample code for an identical CDR3. The chain combines TRDV2 with TRDJ3, with D perhaps matching TRDD3 (6 bases). Deletions cut 0 bases from V and 0 bases from J, with 11 bases between. Germline CDR1 reads GEAIGNYY; CDR2 reads EKD. The CDR3 sequence is 18 residues long. CDR3 DNA: TGTGCCTGTGACACCGTGGGGGCCCACTCCTGGGACACCCGACAGATGTTTTTC. Translated: CACDTVGAHSWDTRQMFF.

This clone has a handful of counts. The protein listed by TCRdb differs at residue 10 from the translated DNA, so the DNA translation is shown. V is TRDV2 and J is TRDJ3, with D uncertain. This CDR3 has 17 amino acids. The germline V gene encodes CDR1 GEAIGNYY and CDR2 EKD. The V gene lost 0 bases and the J gene lost 3 bases, with 11 bases spanning the gap. CDR3 residues: CACDTGVYYWDTRQMFF. CDR3 in DNA: TGTGCCTGTGACACCGGGGTGTACTACTGGGACACCCGACAGATGTTTTTC.

This clone has a handful of counts. CDR3 DNA: TGTGCCTGTGACACCTGGGGGATGCGCAGCTCCTGGGACACCCGACAGATGTTTTTC. Protein: CACDTWGMRSSWDTRQMFF. The gene calls are TRDV2 and TRDJ3, with 8 bases lining up with TRDD3. CDR3 length: 19 residues. The V gene end was trimmed by 0 bases and the J gene end by 0 bases; junction bases not matched to a gene: 6. Per the germline V gene, CDR1 is GEAIGNYY and CDR2 is EKD.